Sequencing of this TCR beta chain was carried out in a study of beta chain features in type 1 diabetes. Looked up from germline, CDR1 is SGHNT and CDR2 is YENEEA. The CDR3 is 14 amino acids. The V and J ends lost 6 bases and 3 bases respectively, with 9 bases between them. This clone was detected a few times. Expressed TCRB transcripts were sequenced because the entire RNA isolate underwent reverse transcription. The method was immunoSEQ multiplex PCR; TCRdb's version includes in-frame clones alone and lacks a portion of them. The sample shows around 280,000 clones, about 8% of them seen only once. Source material: central memory CD4+ T cells from blood. The origin of this receptor is a woman between 18 and 30 years old in good health. The V gene is TRBV11-3, the J gene TRBJ2-6; D uncertain. Here the CDR3 DNA reads TGTGCCAGCAGTTACTTGTATGGGGCCAACGTCCTGACTTTC. Translated, it gives CASSYLYGANVLTF.